Listed here are 9 T cell receptor beta chains from one sample, sequenced in a study of cytomegalovirus exposure and HLA in healthy donors. 60 Vbeta and 13 Jbeta primers were used in PCR. This table comes from immunoSEQ multiplex PCR, and its TCRdb copy is limited to in-frame clones, with some not included. The table has over 110,000 clones, about four fifths seen once. Sequenced: PBMCs. The source is a male donor in good health and CMV-seronegative.

This chain uses TRBV7-9 with TRBJ2-1; 10 positions match TRBD2. This CDR3 comprises 15 residues. V lost 5 bases to trimming and J lost 7 bases; unmatched junction nucleotides: 8. In germline, CDR1 is SEHNR, CDR2 FQNEAQ (reference sequence). CDR3 nucleotide sequence: TGTGCCAGCAGCCCCAGCGGGAGGGAGTGGAATGAGCAGTTCTTC. Its translation: CASSPSGREWNEQFF.

The chain recombines TRBV11-2 with TRBJ1-1; D may be TRBD1 (5 bases). V was cut by 4 bases and J by 3 bases, with 6 bases left in between. The length of the CDR3 is 12 residues. Germline lookup yields CDR1 SGHAT and CDR2 FQNNGV. The DNA of the CDR3 is TGTGCCAGCAGCTGGGGGGACACTGAAGCTTTCTTT. It translates to CASSWGDTEAFF.

The chain employs TRBV30 and TRBJ2-5; 7 bases match TRBD2. This CDR3 is 14 amino acids long. V shed 0 bases and J 3 bases; nucleotides not matched to a gene: 4. Germline CDR1 and CDR2: GTSNPN and SVGIG (reference sequence). Here the CDR3 DNA reads TGTGCCTGGAGTGTTGGGGCGGGAGAAGAGACCCAGTACTTC. This sequence encodes CAWSVGAGEETQYF. The full variable domain, completed using reference TRBV30 and TRBJ2-5, is SQTIHQWPATLVQPVGSPLSLECTVEGTSNPNLYWYRQAAGRGLQLLFYSVGIGQISSEVPQNLSASRPQDRQFILSSKKLLLSDSGFYLCAWSVGAGEETQYFGPGTRLLVL.

The chain has TRBV5-6 and TRBJ2-2; no clear D gene. Trimming took off 4 bases at V and 5 bases at J, with 6 bases between the two ends. The CDR3 has 12 residues. CDR1 and CDR2 from the germline V gene are SGHDT and YYEEEE. The CDR3 DNA reads TGTGCCAGCAGCAAACAGACCGGGGAGCTGTTTTTT. Translation: CASSKQTGELFF.

The chain recombines TRBV5-4 with TRBJ2-1; 12 nucleotides match TRBD2. Germline V lookup: CDR1 SGHNT, CDR2 YYREEE (reference sequence). The CDR3 covers 17 residues. V was pared by 0 bases and J by 9 bases, with 10 bases of the junction left unmatched. CDR3 protein: CASSLGWLAGGLGEQFF. Written as DNA, the CDR3 is TGTGCCAGCAGCTTGGGTTGGCTAGCGGGAGGGCTTGGTGAGCAGTTCTTC.

The chain couples TRBV13 to TRBJ2-7; 7 positions match TRBD1. V lost 5 bases, J lost 3 bases, and 13 bases stayed unmatched. Germline assignment: CDR1 PRHDT and CDR2 FYEKMQ (reference sequence). The CDR3 spans 16 residues. CDR3 bases: TGTGCCAGCAGCACCCGGACAGGCACAACCTACTACGAGCAGTACTTC. It codes for CASSTRTGTTYYEQYF.

In this sample, this clone turned up once. J is TRBJ2-2 and V is TRBV6-5; TRBD2 matches 7 bases. After removal of 3 bases from V and 4 bases from J, the junction contained 5 bases not matched to a gene. CDR1 and CDR2 from the germline V gene are MNHEY and SVGAGI. The CDR3 extends over 15 amino acids. DNA of the CDR3: TGTGCCAGCAGTTATGGGAGCGGGATCACCGGGGAGCTGTTTTTT. It yields the protein CASSYGSGITGELFF.

The chain employs TRBV6-5 and TRBJ2-7; the match to TRBD2 covers 8 bases. The CDR3 has 13 residues. V lost 4 bases to trimming and J lost 7 bases; unmatched junction nucleotides: 6. The germline gives CDR1 MNHEY, CDR2 SVGAGI. CDR3 loop: CASSWRGAGEQYF. CDR3 bases: TGTGCCAGCAGTTGGCGGGGGGCGGGGGAGCAGTACTTC.

The V call is TRBV4-3, the J call TRBJ2-1; TRBD2 agrees at 9 bases. Looked up from germline, CDR1 is LGHNA and CDR2 is YSLEER. This CDR3 is 17 amino acids long. V lost 2 bases and J lost 7; bases outside the gene matches: 12. The CDR3 DNA reads TGCGCCAGCAGCCAACGCTGGGGCGGGAGGGCCGGGAATGAGCAGTTCTTC. As protein: CASSQRWGGRAGNEQFF.